This TCR beta chain was identified in a study of blood T cell repertoires in COVID-19. Overall study: Acute and convalescent COVID-19 specimens originated in the United States, Italy and Spain. T cells, B-cell-depleted T cells, or PBMCs provided the cDNA or gDNA that served as material.

Authors' methods: Nucleated cell number was recorded as an estimate derived from reference gene primer amplification. Sequencing was performed with immunoSEQ multiplex PCR; in TCRdb, only in-frame clones are kept and a portion is missing. The DNA gave D and trimming, while V, J and clone size come from that table. This sample has some 300,000 clones, with approximately 86% found just once. Germline V gene sequence: CDR1 LNHNV, CDR2 YYDKDF (reference sequence). This CDR3 comprises 16 residues. V dropped 5 bases and J dropped 3; count of bases not matched to a gene: 7. Sequenced material: peripheral blood. This receptor was taken from a man aged 65-85 years with acute or convalescent COVID-19. The rearrangement uses TRBV15 and TRBJ2-4; 10 nucleotides agree with TRBD1. The CDR3 protein is CATSQGQGIVKNIQYF. The CDR3 nucleotides are TGTGCCACCAGCCAGGGACAGGGGATCGTCAAAAACATTCAGTACTTC.